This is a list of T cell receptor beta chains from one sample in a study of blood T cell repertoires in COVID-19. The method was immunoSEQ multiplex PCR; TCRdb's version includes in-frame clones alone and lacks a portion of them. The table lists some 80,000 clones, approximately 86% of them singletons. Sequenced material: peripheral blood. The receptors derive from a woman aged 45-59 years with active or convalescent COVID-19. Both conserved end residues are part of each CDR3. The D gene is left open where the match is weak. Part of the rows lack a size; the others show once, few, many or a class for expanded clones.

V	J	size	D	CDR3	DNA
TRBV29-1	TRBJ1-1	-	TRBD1	CSAPQGTTEAFF	TGCAGCGCTCCACAGGGGACCACTGAAGCTTTCTTT
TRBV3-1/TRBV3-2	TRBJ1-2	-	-	CASSLISTALNGYTF	TGTGCCAGCAGCCTCATCTCGACAGCTCTCAATGGCTACACCTTC
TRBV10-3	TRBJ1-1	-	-	CAISGGLRVYTEAFF	TGTGCCATCAGTGGGGGACTTAGGGTGTACACTGAAGCTTTCTTT
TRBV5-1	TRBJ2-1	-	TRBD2	CASSLIGGVYNEQFF	TGCGCCAGCAGCTTGATTGGGGGGGTCTACAATGAGCAGTTCTTC
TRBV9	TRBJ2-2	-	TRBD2	CASSVEGLAGALFGELFF	TGTGCCAGCAGCGTAGAGGGACTAGCGGGGGCCTTATTCGGGGAGCTGTTTTTT
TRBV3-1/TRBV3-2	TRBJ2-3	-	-	CASSQVSGGPITRDTQYF	TGTGCCAGCAGCCAAGTGTCGGGGGGCCCTATAACCCGAGATACGCAGTATTTT
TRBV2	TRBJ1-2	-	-	CASSEYRTANYGYTF	TGTGCCAGCAGTGAATATAGGACAGCTAACTATGGCTACACCTTC
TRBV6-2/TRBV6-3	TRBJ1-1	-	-	CASSLTTGTEAFF	TGTGCCAGCAGTTTAACAACCGGGACTGAAGCTTTCTTT
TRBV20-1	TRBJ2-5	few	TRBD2	CSGTSQETQYF	TGCAGTGGGACTAGCCAAGAGACCCAGTACTTC
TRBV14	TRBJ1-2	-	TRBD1	CASSHGTGSNYGYTF	TGTGCCAGCAGCCACGGGACAGGCTCTAACTATGGCTACACCTTC
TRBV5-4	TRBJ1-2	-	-	CASSLGQNYGYTF	TGTGCCAGCAGCCTCGGACAGAACTATGGCTACACCTTC
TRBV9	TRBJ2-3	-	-	CASSTRQAVGPDTQYF	TGTGCCAGCAGCACAAGACAGGCGGTGGGTCCAGATACGCAGTATTTT
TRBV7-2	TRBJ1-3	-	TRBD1	CASSLAAGGGNTIYF	TGTGCCAGCAGCTTAGCAGCAGGGGGCGGAAACACCATATATTTT
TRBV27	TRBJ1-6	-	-	CASSLRANSPLHF	TGTGCCAGCAGTTTGAGGGCAAATTCACCCCTCCACTTT
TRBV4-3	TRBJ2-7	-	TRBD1	CASSQDLMGQRSYEQYF	TGCGCCAGCAGCCAAGATTTGATGGGACAGAGGTCCTACGAGCAGTACTTC
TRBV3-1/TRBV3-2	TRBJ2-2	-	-	CASSRLRATGELFF	TGTGCCAGCAGCCGATTGAGGGCCACCGGGGAGCTGTTTTTT
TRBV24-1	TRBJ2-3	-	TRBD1	CATSDWGRQGATDTQYF	TGTGCCACCAGTGATTGGGGCCGACAGGGGGCAACAGATACGCAGTATTTT
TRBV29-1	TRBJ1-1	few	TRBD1	CSVTPGTGTMNTEAFF	TGCAGCGTGACCCCCGGGACAGGGACCATGAACACTGAAGCTTTCTTT
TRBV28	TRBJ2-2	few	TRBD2	CASSPYSGGPTGELFF	TGTGCCAGCAGCCCTTATAGCGGGGGACCAACCGGGGAGCTGTTTTTT
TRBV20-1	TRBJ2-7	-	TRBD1	CSASLRPGGFYEQYF	TGCAGTGCTAGTCTGCGTCCAGGGGGTTTCTACGAGCAGTACTTC
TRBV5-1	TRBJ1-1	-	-	CASSKNLPGWKTEAFF	TGCGCCAGCAGCAAGAACCTGCCAGGGTGGAAAACTGAAGCTTTCTTT
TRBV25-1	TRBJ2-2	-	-	CASSEYSLRAAGELFF	TGTGCCAGCAGTGAATACTCCCTGCGGGCGGCCGGGGAGCTGTTTTTT
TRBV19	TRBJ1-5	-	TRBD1	CASSLWDRVLGNQPQHF	TGTGCCAGTAGTCTGTGGGACAGGGTTTTGGGCAATCAGCCCCAGCATTTT
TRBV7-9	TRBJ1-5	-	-	CASSGDYSNQPQHF	TGTGCCAGCAGCGGGGACTATAGCAATCAGCCCCAGCATTTT
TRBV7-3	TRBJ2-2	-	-	CASSLPAGELFF	TGTGCCAGCAGCCTCCCCGCCGGGGAGCTGTTTTTT
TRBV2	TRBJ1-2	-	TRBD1	CAIPRTGQNYGYTF	TGTGCCATTCCTCGGACAGGTCAGAATTATGGCTACACCTTC
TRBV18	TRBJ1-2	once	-	CASSSRFMEVSYGYTF	TGTGCCAGCTCATCCAGGTTCATGGAAGTTTCATATGGCTACACCTTC
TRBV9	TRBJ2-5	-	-	CASSAEGVRETQYF	TGTGCCAGCAGCGCCGAAGGGGTCCGGGAGACCCAGTACTTC
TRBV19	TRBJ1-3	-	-	CASSIEETGNTIYF	TGTGCCAGTAGTATAGAAGAGACGGGGAACACCATATATTTT
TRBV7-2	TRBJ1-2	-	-	CASSLGGGPGYGYTF	TGTGCCAGCAGCTTAGGGGGGGGGCCAGGCTATGGCTACACCTTC
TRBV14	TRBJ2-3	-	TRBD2	CASSRGLGADTQYF	TGTGCCAGCAGCCGAGGACTAGGTGCAGATACGCAGTATTTT